Listed below are T cell receptor beta chains from one sample, sequenced in a study of blood T cell repertoires in COVID-19. Here immunoSEQ multiplex PCR was the method, and the copy in TCRdb shows in-frame clones only, minus some. The sample shows about 430,000 clones, approximately 91% of them seen only once. The sample was PBMCs or T cells enriched from blood (not recorded which). Receptor source: a woman between 18 and 30 years old who had been exposed to COVID-19. CDR3s include the opening cysteine and the closing phenylalanine or tryptophan. Fields, in order: V gene, clone size, D gene, J gene, CDR3 protein, CDR3 DNA. The D gene is left open where the match is weak. The size field is filled for only some rows; it gives once, few, many or a size class.

TRBV19,.,.,TRBJ1-5,CASSTTARGSNQPQHF,TGTGCCAGTAGTACAACGGCCAGAGGAAGCAATCAGCCCCAGCATTTT
TRBV29-1,.,TRBD1,TRBJ1-1,CSAHGGTGVIKIAEAFF,TGCAGCGCCCATGGCGGGACAGGGGTGATTAAGATCGCTGAAGCTTTCTTT
TRBV19,.,.,TRBJ1-4,CASSYRRATNEKLFF,TGTGCCAGTAGTTACAGGAGAGCAACTAATGAAAAACTGTTTTTT
TRBV25-1,.,.,TRBJ1-1,CASSDWGSMNTEAFF,TGTGCCAGCAGTGATTGGGGCAGCATGAACACTGAAGCTTTCTTT
TRBV28,.,TRBD1,TRBJ1-2,CASSWGTRQGRGRSYGYTF,TGTGCCAGCAGTTGGGGCACCAGACAGGGACGGGGTCGGAGTTATGGCTACACCTTC
TRBV19,.,.,TRBJ1-3,CASSAGQPGDGNTIYF,TGTGCCAGTAGTGCCGGACAGCCGGGTGATGGAAACACCATATATTTT
TRBV7-2,once,.,TRBJ2-3,CASSLAGGRGDTQYF,TGTGCCAGCAGCTTAGCGGGTGGGAGGGGGGATACGCAGTATTTT
TRBV6-5,.,.,TRBJ1-1,CASSYAGGAEAFF,TGTGCCAGCAGTTACGCGGGGGGCGCGGAAGCTTTCTTT
TRBV6-5,.,.,TRBJ1-2,CASRRQVQNYGYTF,TGTGCCAGCAGAAGACAGGTTCAAAACTATGGCTACACCTTC
TRBV14,.,.,TRBJ2-2,CASSPDWASNTGELFF,TGTGCCAGCAGCCCAGATTGGGCCTCGAACACCGGGGAGCTGTTTTTT
TRBV5-6,few,.,TRBJ2-1,CASSLWRQRRNEQFF,TGTGCCAGCAGCTTGTGGCGACAGAGACGCAATGAGCAGTTCTTC
TRBV7-9,few,.,TRBJ2-7,CASSFGGGAGVVQYF,TGTGCCAGCAGCTTTGGTGGGGGAGCAGGGGTCGTGCAGTACTTC
TRBV27,.,.,TRBJ2-5,CASSLEGGRTRETQYF,TGTGCCAGCAGTTTGGAGGGTGGGAGAACAAGAGAGACCCAGTACTTC
TRBV28,.,.,TRBJ2-7,CASNESGHEQYF,TGTGCCAGCAACGAATCAGGGCACGAGCAGTACTTC
TRBV5-1,.,.,TRBJ1-3,CASSRTERSSGNTIYF,TGCGCCAGCAGCCGGACAGAAAGAAGCTCTGGAAACACCATATATTTT
TRBV2,.,.,TRBJ1-2,CASSSDSRGGYTF,TGTGCCAGCAGTTCGGACAGCAGGGGTGGCTACACCTTC
TRBV24-1,once,TRBD2,TRBJ2-2,CATSDPTSENTGELFF,TGTGCCACCAGTGACCCGACTAGCGAGAACACCGGGGAGCTGTTTTTT
TRBV5-1,.,TRBD1,TRBJ2-7,CASSSTGGYEQYF,TGCGCCAGCAGCTCTACAGGGGGCTACGAGCAGTACTTC
TRBV7-3,.,TRBD2,TRBJ2-3,CASSFTSGGSGTDTQYF,TGTGCCAGCAGCTTTACTAGCGGGGGGTCGGGAACAGATACGCAGTATTTT
TRBV27,.,.,TRBJ2-3,CASSPTQAPDTQYF,TGTGCCAGCAGTCCTACCCAGGCCCCAGATACGCAGTATTTT
TRBV25-1,once,.,TRBJ1-3,CASSDQGFGNTIYF,TGTGCCAGCAGTGATCAGGGTTTTGGAAACACCATATATTTT
TRBV7-2,.,TRBD1,TRBJ1-5,CASSLNTGGIQPQHF,TGTGCCAGCAGCTTAAACACAGGGGGCATTCAGCCCCAGCATTTT
TRBV10-3,.,TRBD2,TRBJ2-1,CAISGGRGDEQFF,TGTGCCATTAGCGGGGGCCGGGGGGATGAGCAGTTCTTC
TRBV6-4,.,.,TRBJ2-7,CASSDEPGATYEQYF,TGTGCCAGCAGTGACGAACCAGGGGCAACCTACGAGCAGTACTTC
TRBV28,.,.,TRBJ2-2,CASSIRGLAGELFF,TGTGCCAGCAGTATCAGGGGTCTCGCCGGGGAGCTGTTTTTT
TRBV4-2,.,.,TRBJ2-7,CASSQDLPAYEQYF,TGTGCCAGCAGCCAAGATCTCCCCGCCTACGAGCAGTACTTC
TRBV9,.,TRBD2,TRBJ2-3,CASSYPGRTSGVASTDTQYF,TGTGCCAGCAGCTACCCCGGTCGGACTAGCGGGGTCGCTAGCACAGATACGCAGTATTTT
TRBV5-6,.,.,TRBJ1-3,CASSLAEGGNTIYF,TGTGCCAGCAGCTTGGCAGAGGGCGGAAACACCATATATTTT
TRBV25-1,.,.,TRBJ1-2,CASSEGAAFYGYTF,TGTGCCAGCAGTGAAGGGGCGGCGTTCTATGGCTACACCTTC
TRBV9,.,TRBD1,TRBJ1-2,CASSVGGQGTYGYTF,TGTGCCAGCAGCGTCGGGGGACAGGGGACCTATGGCTACACCTTC
TRBV4-1,once,TRBD1,TRBJ1-4,CASSQADRDNEKLFF,TGCGCCAGCAGCCAGGCAGACAGGGATAATGAAAAACTGTTTTTT
TRBV6-4,.,TRBD2,TRBJ2-1,CASSPGGLYAYNEQFF,TGTGCCAGCAGCCCGGGGGGACTGTACGCCTACAATGAGCAGTTCTTC
TRBV6-6,.,TRBD2,TRBJ2-2,CASSHRGGKQSTGELFF,TGTGCCAGCAGTCACCGGGGAGGGAAACAAAGCACCGGGGAGCTGTTTTTT
TRBV6-1,once,.,TRBJ2-5,CASSEPGRQETQYF,TGTGCCAGCAGTGAACCAGGGCGTCAAGAGACCCAGTACTTC
TRBV3-1/TRBV3-2,.,.,TRBJ2-7,CASSPGLTLYEQYF,TGTGCCAGCAGCCCAGGACTCACCCTCTACGAGCAGTACTTC
TRBV28,few,TRBD1,TRBJ2-7,CASSRVGQYYEQYF,TGTGCCAGCAGTAGAGTGGGACAGTACTACGAGCAGTACTTC
TRBV2,.,.,TRBJ2-7,CASSETRSGEQYF,TGTGCCAGCAGCGAAACTAGGTCAGGCGAGCAGTACTTC
TRBV12-3/TRBV12-4,.,TRBD1,TRBJ1-1,CASSYTGGTEAFF,TGTGCCAGCAGCTATACAGGGGGCACTGAAGCTTTCTTT
TRBV13,.,TRBD1,TRBJ2-7,CASSLGTGQGGYEQYF,TGTGCCAGCAGCTTAGGGACGGGACAGGGCGGTTACGAGCAGTACTTC
TRBV7-9,few,.,TRBJ2-3,CASSLRWATDTQYF,TGTGCCAGCAGCTTAAGGTGGGCCACAGATACGCAGTATTTT
TRBV5-8,.,TRBD1,TRBJ2-7,CASSFLVSVQGEAYEQYF,TGTGCCAGCAGCTTCTTAGTTTCCGTACAGGGGGAAGCATACGAGCAGTACTTC
TRBV19,.,.,TRBJ2-3,CASSPEARYTDTQYF,TGTGCCAGTAGCCCAGAGGCTAGATACACAGATACGCAGTATTTT
TRBV7-9,once,TRBD2,TRBJ2-5,CASSPVAGGTQETQYF,TGTGCCAGCAGCCCAGTAGCGGGGGGGACCCAAGAGACCCAGTACTTC
TRBV7-9,.,TRBD1,TRBJ2-1,CASSYRGRVYNEQFF,TGTGCCAGCAGCTACAGGGGACGGGTATACAATGAGCAGTTCTTC
TRBV6-5,.,.,TRBJ1-2,CASSDTGNYGYTF,TGTGCCAGCAGCGATACAGGAAACTATGGCTACACCTTC
TRBV9,.,.,TRBJ2-1,CASSPTTSSYNEQFF,TGTGCCAGCAGCCCCACTACGAGCTCCTACAATGAGCAGTTCTTC
TRBV28,once,.,TRBJ1-6,CASSAVSGMDSPLHF,TGTGCCAGCAGCGCGGTAAGCGGCATGGATTCACCCCTCCACTTT
TRBV28,.,.,TRBJ1-5,CASQGPNQPQHF,TGTGCCAGCCAGGGGCCCAATCAGCCCCAGCATTTT
TRBV12-5,.,TRBD2,TRBJ2-1,CASGLVLAGASYNEQFF,TGTGCTAGTGGTTTGGTACTAGCGGGAGCCTCCTACAATGAGCAGTTCTTC
TRBV18,.,TRBD2,TRBJ2-7,CASSPSSSGSYEQYF,TGTGCCAGCTCACCGAGTTCTAGCGGGAGTTACGAGCAGTACTTC
TRBV10-3,.,TRBD2,TRBJ2-1,CAISEAGGSYNEQFF,TGTGCCATCAGTGAGGCGGGAGGCTCCTACAATGAGCAGTTCTTC
TRBV4-1,.,.,TRBJ2-7,CASSQSPGFSYEQYF,TGCGCCAGCAGCCAATCACCGGGGTTCTCCTACGAGCAGTACTTC
TRBV11-2,.,TRBD2,TRBJ2-1,CASIVLAGGDNEQFF,TGTGCCAGCATCGTTCTAGCGGGAGGGGACAATGAGCAGTTCTTC
TRBV7-2,.,.,TRBJ2-1,CASSLAAVSGANEQFF,TGTGCCAGCAGCTTAGCGGCGGTCTCCGGTGCCAATGAGCAGTTCTTC
TRBV10-3,.,TRBD1,TRBJ1-4,CATQPDRAHEKLFF,TGTGCCACACAGCCGGACAGGGCTCATGAAAAACTGTTTTTT